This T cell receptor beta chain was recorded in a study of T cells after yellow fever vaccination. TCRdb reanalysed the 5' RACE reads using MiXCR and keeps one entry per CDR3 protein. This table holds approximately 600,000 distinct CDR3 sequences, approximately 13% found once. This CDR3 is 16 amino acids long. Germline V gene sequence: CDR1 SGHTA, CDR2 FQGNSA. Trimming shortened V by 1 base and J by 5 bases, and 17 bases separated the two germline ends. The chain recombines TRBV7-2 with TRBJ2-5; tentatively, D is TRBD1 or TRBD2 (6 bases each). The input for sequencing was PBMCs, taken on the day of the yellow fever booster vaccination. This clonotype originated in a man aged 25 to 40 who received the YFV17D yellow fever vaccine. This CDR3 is CASSLEGGLLSETQYF. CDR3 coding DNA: TGTGCCAGCAGCTTAGAGGGGGGACTCCTTTCGGAGACCCAGTACTTC.